These 17 T cell receptor beta chains originate from one sample sequenced in a study of Ad26.COV2.S vaccination and SARS-CoV-2 variants. Treatment given: around 19 received Ad26.COV2.S at low or high dose, single or two shots; five or six received placebo; per-sample allocation not given. Following the first vaccine or placebo injection, samples were taken on day 63. Data came from immunoSEQ multiplex PCR; TCRdb stores just in-frame clones and leaves some out. The sample lists just under 250,000 clones, roughly 90% occurring once. The sequences come from peripheral blood, collected in a trial of Ad26.COV2.S vaccine versus placebo. These receptors were taken from a person aged 18-65 years who received the Ad26.COV2.S COVID-19 vaccine or a placebo.

This clone was counted a few times. The gene calls are TRBV28 and TRBJ1-5; TRBD1 agrees at 9 bases. CDR1 and CDR2 (germline): MDHEN, SYDVKM. The CDR3 consists of 15 residues. Trimming at V came to 2 bases and at J to 4 bases, leaving 3 bases not matched to a gene. The CDR3: CASSLGDRANQPQHF. The CDR3 coding sequence is TGTGCCAGCAGTTTAGGGGACAGGGCGAATCAGCCCCAGCATTTT.

This chain connects TRBV4-1 to TRBJ1-1; 7 bases match TRBD1. CDR1 is MGHRA and CDR2 is YSYEKL in the germline V gene. This CDR3 is built from 14 residues. Unmatched junction bases numbered 7, after V lost 5 bases and J lost 4 bases. The CDR3 reads CASSEGARGTEAFF. In nucleotides, the CDR3 is TGCGCCAGCAGCGAGGGGGCCCGGGGCACTGAAGCTTTCTTT.

The chain carries TRBV5-6 and TRBJ1-5; tentative D call: TRBD1 (6 bases). Trimming shortened V by 4 bases and J by 2 bases, and 10 bases separated the two germline ends. The CDR3 is 14 amino acids. The V gene's germline CDR1 is SGHDT and CDR2 YYEEEE. The CDR3 bases are TGTGCCAGCAGCGTTCGACAGGGCAATCAGCCCCAGCATTTT. Translated, it gives CASSVRQGNQPQHF.

The chain recombines TRBV7-2 with TRBJ1-2; D is ambiguous. Germline loops: CDR1 SGHTA, CDR2 FQGNSA. The CDR3 sequence is 14 residues long. Trimming took 1 base from V and 2 from J, leaving 8 bases between them. The CDR3 DNA follows: TGTGCCAGCAGCTTAGGCCCAAAAAACTATGGCTACACCTTC. Protein sequence: CASSLGPKNYGYTF.

The rearrangement joins TRBV7-2 to TRBJ2-4, with D perhaps given as TRBD1 or TRBD2 (5 bases each). From germline, CDR1 is SGHTA and CDR2 FQGNSA. The CDR3 loop spans 14 amino acids. V lost 1 base to trimming and J lost 8 bases, with 12 bases between them. The CDR3 protein is CASSLVGLGDIQYF. In nucleotides, the CDR3 is TGTGCCAGCAGCTTAGTCGGGTTGGGGGACATTCAGTACTTC.

The chain employs TRBV6-6 and TRBJ2-1; 7 nucleotides align to TRBD1. V gave up 7 bases and J gave up 4 bases; unmatched junction bases: 7. Germline V gene lookup returns CDR1 MNHNY and CDR2 SVGAGI (reference sequence). This CDR3 region has 14 residues. The CDR3 region is CASNPGTVYNEQFF. DNA of the CDR3: TGTGCCAGCAACCCCGGGACAGTATACAATGAGCAGTTCTTC.

The V and J genes are TRBV7-8 and TRBJ1-5; D ambiguous. V was pared by 6 bases and J by 1 base, with 16 bases between. The CDR3 has 16 residues. Germline CDR1 SGHVS, CDR2 FQNEAQ. The CDR3 nucleotides read TGTGCCAGCAGTTCCGACCTCGGGCGGAGCAATCAGCCCCAGCATTTT. It encodes CASSSDLGRSNQPQHF.

The chain couples TRBV4-1 to TRBJ2-2, with 7 bases fitting TRBD2. This CDR3 has 20 residues. Unmatched junction bases numbered 13, after V lost 0 bases and J lost 0 bases. From germline, CDR1 is MGHRA and CDR2 YSYEKL. For the CDR3, the DNA is TGCGCCAGCAGCCAAGATTACAGCGGGGCTCTTCTCGCGAACACCGGGGAGCTGTTTTTT. Translating it yields CASSQDYSGALLANTGELFF.

This chain uses TRBV4-1 with TRBJ2-2, with 10 bases that match TRBD2. The germline CDR1 and CDR2 sequences are MGHRA and YSYEKL. The V segment lost 4 bases and the J segment 3 bases; nucleotides outside the gene matches: 2. The CDR3 contains 15 residues. DNA for the CDR3: TGCGCCAGCAGCCTAGCGGGGGGCCACACCGGGGAGCTGTTTTTT. Translation: CASSLAGGHTGELFF.

The chain links TRBV6-2 or TRBV6-3 to TRBJ2-2; 8 positions match TRBD2. This CDR3 spans 16 amino acids. V was pared by 5 bases and J by 4 bases, with 9 bases of the junction left unmatched. The germline V gene encodes CDR1 MNHEY and CDR2 SVGEGT. The CDR3, as DNA: TGTGCCAGCAGTCAAACCAGCGGGAGAAGCACCGGGGAGCTGTTTTTT. This encodes CASSQTSGRSTGELFF.

J is TRBJ2-3 and V is TRBV5-1, with D unclear. The V and J ends lost 8 bases and 2 bases respectively, with 6 bases between them. This CDR3 comprises 11 residues. Germline V gene data show CDR1 as SGHRS and CDR2 as YFSETQ. The CDR3 loop reads CASTDTDTQYF. CDR3 DNA: TGCGCCAGTACCGACACAGATACGCAGTATTTT. The variable domain in full, with the rest retrieved from reference TRBV5-1 and TRBJ2-3, is KAGVTQTPRYLIKTRGQQVTLSCSPISGHRSVSWYQQTPGQGLQFLFEYFSETQRNKGNFPGRFSGRQFSNSRSEMNVSTLELGDSALYLCASTDTDTQYFGPGTRLTVL.

CDR3 in amino acids: CASTSHRGLNQPQHF. The CDR3 bases are TGTGCCAGCACCTCCCACAGGGGATTGAATCAGCCCCAGCATTTT. The chain is built from TRBV6-5 and TRBJ1-5; 7 positions agree with TRBD1. The length of the CDR3 is 15 residues. Per the germline V gene, CDR1 is MNHEY and CDR2 is SVGAGI. Germline trimming cut 7 bases from V and 4 bases from J; bases unmatched to any gene: 10.

This chain's CDR3 is CASSTRGGMRDSQETQYF. The CDR3 nucleotides read TGTGCCAGCAGCACGCGAGGGGGGATGAGAGACTCGCAAGAGACCCAGTACTTC. The chain recombines TRBV7-9 with TRBJ2-5, with D perhaps matching TRBD1 or TRBD2 (6 bases each). V lost 5 bases, J lost 2 bases, and 24 bases lay in between. The CDR3 runs 18 residues. The V gene's germline CDR1 is SEHNR and CDR2 FQNEAQ (reference sequence).

The chain is built from TRBV19 and TRBJ1-4; D ambiguous. Trimming cost V 5 bases and J 0 bases, with 10 bases left between them. The CDR3 length is 15 residues. From germline, CDR1 is LNHDA and CDR2 SQIVND (reference sequence). This CDR3 is CASSAVRSTNEKLFF. The CDR3 nucleotides read TGTGCCAGTAGTGCCGTCAGATCAACTAATGAAAAACTGTTTTTT.

The CDR3 DNA sequence: TGTGCCAGCAGTGGACAGTCCACAGATACGCAGTATTTT. Translating gives CASSGQSTDTQYF. This chain links TRBV2 with TRBJ2-3; weak D call: TRBD1 (5 bases). Trimming removed 4 bases at V and 2 bases at J, with 7 bases between. The CDR3 loop spans 13 amino acids. CDR1 is SNHLY and CDR2 is FYNNEI in the germline V gene.

The V and J genes are TRBV5-5 and TRBJ1-1, with 11 bases identical to TRBD1. Germline V gene lookup returns CDR1 SGHKS and CDR2 YYEKEE (reference sequence). The CDR3 sequence is 17 residues long. V lost 4 bases, J lost 2 bases, and 10 bases stayed unmatched. CDR3 bases: TGTGCCAGCAGCCCCACCCTCGGGACAGGGGGTAACACTGAAGCTTTCTTT. The encoded protein is CASSPTLGTGGNTEAFF.

This chain connects TRBV6-2 or TRBV6-3 to TRBJ2-4, with 15 positions matching TRBD2. V lost 6 bases to trimming and J lost 0 bases; unmatched junction nucleotides: 6. This CDR3 region has 18 residues. Germline CDR1 and CDR2: MNHEY and SVGEGT. The DNA of the CDR3 is TGTGCCAGCAGCCTGGGGACTAGCGGGGGGATAGCCAAAAACATTCAGTACTTC. Translating gives CASSLGTSGGIAKNIQYF.